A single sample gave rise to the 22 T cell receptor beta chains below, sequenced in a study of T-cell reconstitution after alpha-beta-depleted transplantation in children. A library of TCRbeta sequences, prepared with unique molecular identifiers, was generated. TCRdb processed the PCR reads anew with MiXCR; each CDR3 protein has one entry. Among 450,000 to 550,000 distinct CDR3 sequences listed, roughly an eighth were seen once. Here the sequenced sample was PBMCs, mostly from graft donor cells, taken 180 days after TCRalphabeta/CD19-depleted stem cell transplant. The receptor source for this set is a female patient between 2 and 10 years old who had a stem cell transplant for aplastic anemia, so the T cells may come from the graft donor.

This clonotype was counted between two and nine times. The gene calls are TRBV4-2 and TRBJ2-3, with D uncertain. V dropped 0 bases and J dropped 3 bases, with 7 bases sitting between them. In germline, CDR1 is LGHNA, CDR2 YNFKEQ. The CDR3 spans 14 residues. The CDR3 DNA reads TGTGCCAGCAGCCAAGAGGCAGCGACAGATACGCAGTATTTT. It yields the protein CASSQEAATDTQYF.

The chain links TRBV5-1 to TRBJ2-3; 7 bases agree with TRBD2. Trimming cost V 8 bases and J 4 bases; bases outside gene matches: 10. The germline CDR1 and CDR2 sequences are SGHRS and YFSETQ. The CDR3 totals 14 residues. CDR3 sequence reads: CASKGSGNADTQYF. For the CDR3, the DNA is TGCGCCAGTAAGGGGAGCGGGAACGCAGATACGCAGTATTTT.

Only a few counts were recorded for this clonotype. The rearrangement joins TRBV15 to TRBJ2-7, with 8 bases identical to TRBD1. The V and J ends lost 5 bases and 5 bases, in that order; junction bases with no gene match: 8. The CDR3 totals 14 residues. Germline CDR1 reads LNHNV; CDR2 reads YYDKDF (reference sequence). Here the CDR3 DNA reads TGTGCCACCAGCCGCGGACAGGGCCTACACGAGCAGTACTTC. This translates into CATSRGQGLHEQYF.

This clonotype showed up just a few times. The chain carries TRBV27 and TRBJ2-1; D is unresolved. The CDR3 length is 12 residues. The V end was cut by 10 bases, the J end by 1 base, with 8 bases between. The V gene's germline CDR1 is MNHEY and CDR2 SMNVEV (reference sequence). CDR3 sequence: CAIQSSYNEQFF. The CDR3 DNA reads TGTGCCATTCAAAGTTCCTACAATGAGCAGTTCTTC.

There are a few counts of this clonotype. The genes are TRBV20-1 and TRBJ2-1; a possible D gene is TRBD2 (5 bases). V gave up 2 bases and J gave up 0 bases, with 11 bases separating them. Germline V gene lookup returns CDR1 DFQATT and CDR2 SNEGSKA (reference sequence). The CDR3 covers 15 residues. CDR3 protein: CSARTIGSSYNEQFF. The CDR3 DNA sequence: TGCAGTGCTAGAACCATTGGGAGCTCCTACAATGAGCAGTTCTTC.

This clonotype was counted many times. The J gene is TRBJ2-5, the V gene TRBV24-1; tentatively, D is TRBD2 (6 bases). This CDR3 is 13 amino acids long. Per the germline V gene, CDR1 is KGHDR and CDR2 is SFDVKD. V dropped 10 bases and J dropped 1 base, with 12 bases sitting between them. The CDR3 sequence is CATRDSFQETQYF. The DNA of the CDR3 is TGTGCCACTCGGGACTCCTTCCAAGAGACCCAGTACTTC.

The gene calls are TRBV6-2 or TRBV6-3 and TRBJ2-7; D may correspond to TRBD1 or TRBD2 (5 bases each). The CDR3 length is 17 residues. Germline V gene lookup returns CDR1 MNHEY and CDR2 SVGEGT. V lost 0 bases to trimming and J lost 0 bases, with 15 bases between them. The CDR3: CASSYSAGRDVSYEQYV. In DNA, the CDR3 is TGTGCCAGCAGTTACTCGGCGGGCAGGGACGTCTCCTACGAGCAGTACGTC.

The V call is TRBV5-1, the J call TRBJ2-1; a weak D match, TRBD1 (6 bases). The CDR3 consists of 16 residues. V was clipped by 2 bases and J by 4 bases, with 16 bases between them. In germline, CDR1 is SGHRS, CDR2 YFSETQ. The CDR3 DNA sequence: TGCGCCAGCAGCTTCTACAGGGTCAACGGGTACAATGAGCAGTTCTTC. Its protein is CASSFYRVNGYNEQFF. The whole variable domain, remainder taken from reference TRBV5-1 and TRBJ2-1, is KAGVTQTPRYLIKTRGQQVTLSCSPISGHRSVSWYQQTPGQGLQFLFEYFSETQRNKGNFPGRFSGRQFSNSRSEMNVSTLELGDSALYLCASSFYRVNGYNEQFFGPGTRLTVL.

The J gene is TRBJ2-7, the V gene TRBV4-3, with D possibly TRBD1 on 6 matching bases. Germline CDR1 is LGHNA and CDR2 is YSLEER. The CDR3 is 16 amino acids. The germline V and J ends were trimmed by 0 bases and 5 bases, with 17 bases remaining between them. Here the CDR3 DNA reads TGCGCCAGCAGCCAAGATTTAAGGGGCAGGGGCGACGAGCAGTACTTC. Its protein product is CASSQDLRGRGDEQYF.

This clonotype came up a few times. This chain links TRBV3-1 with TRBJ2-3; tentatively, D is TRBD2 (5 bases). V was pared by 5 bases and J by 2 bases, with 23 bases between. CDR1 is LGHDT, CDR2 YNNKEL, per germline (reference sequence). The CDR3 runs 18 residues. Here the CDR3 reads CASSSWRSGRSSTDTQYF. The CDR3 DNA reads TGTGCCAGCAGCTCATGGCGGAGCGGCAGGAGTTCCACAGATACGCAGTATTTT.

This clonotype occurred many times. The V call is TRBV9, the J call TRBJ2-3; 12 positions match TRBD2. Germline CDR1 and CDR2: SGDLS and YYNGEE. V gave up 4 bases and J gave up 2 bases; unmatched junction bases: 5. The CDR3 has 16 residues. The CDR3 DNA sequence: TGTGCCAGCAGCCCCGGGACTAGCGGGTTCACAGATACGCAGTATTTT. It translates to CASSPGTSGFTDTQYF.

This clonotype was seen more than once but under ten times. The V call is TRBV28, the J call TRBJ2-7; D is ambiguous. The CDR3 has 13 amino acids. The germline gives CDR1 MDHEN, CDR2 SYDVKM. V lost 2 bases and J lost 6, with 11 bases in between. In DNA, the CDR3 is TGTGCCAGCAGTTTACCCCGGGCCTCCGAGCAGTACTTC. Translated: CASSLPRASEQYF. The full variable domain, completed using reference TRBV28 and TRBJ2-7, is DVKVTQSSRYLVKRTGEKVFLECVQDMDHENMFWYRQDPGLGLRLIYFSYDVKMKEKGDIPEGYSVSREKKERFSLILESASTNQTSMYLCASSLPRASEQYFGPGTRLTVT.

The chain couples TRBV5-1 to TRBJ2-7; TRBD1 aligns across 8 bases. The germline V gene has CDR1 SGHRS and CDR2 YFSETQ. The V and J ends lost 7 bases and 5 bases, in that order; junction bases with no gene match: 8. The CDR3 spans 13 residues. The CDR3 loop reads CASGSRGQNEQYF. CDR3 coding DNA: TGCGCCAGCGGAAGCAGGGGGCAGAACGAGCAGTACTTC.

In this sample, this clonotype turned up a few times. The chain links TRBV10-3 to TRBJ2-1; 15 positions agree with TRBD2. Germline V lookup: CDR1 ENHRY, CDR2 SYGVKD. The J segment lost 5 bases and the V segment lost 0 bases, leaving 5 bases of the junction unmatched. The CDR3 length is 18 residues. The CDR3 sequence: CAISESGTSGRPHNEQFF. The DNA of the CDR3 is TGTGCCATCAGTGAGTCCGGGACTAGCGGGAGGCCCCACAATGAGCAGTTCTTC.

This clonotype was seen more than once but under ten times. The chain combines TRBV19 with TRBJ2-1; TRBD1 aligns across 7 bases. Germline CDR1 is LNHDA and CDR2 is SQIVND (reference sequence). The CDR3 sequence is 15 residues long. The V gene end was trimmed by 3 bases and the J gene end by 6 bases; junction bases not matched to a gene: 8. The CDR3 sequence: CASSIRGGPSNEQFF. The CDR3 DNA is TGTGCCAGTAGTATCCGAGGGGGCCCCTCCAATGAGCAGTTCTTC.

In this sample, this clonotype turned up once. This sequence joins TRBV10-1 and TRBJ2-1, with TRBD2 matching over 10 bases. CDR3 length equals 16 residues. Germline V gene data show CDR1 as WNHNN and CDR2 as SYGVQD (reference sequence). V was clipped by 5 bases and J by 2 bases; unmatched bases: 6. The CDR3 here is CASSSKREGTYNEQFF. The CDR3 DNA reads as TGCGCCAGCAGTTCGAAGCGGGAGGGAACCTACAATGAGCAGTTCTTC.

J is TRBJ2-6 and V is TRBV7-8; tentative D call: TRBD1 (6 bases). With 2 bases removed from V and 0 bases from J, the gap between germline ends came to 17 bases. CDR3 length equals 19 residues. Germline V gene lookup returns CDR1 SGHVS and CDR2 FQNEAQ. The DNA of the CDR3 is TGTGCCAGCAGCTTATATCAGGGGCGACACAACTCTGGGGCCAACGTCCTGACTTTC. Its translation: CASSLYQGRHNSGANVLTF.

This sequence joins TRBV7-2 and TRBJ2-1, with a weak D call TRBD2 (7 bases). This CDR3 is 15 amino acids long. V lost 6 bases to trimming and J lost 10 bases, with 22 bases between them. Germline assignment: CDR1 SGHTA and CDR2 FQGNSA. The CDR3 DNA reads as TGTGCCAGCAGTCCAGGGGCTAGCGGACTGGTCGAGCAGTTCTTC. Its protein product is CASSPGASGLVEQFF.

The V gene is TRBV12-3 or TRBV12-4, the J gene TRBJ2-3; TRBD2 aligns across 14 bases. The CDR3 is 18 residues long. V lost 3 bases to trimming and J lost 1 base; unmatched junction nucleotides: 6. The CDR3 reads CASSFPGLAGEGTDTQYF. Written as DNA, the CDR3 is TGTGCCAGCAGTTTTCCGGGACTAGCGGGAGAAGGCACAGATACGCAGTATTTT.

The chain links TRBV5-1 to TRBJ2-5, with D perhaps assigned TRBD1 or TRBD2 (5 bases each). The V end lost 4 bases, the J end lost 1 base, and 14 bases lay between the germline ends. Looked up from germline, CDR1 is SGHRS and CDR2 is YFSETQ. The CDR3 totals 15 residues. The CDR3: CASSPSPGTQETQYF. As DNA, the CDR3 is TGCGCCAGCAGCCCGAGCCCCGGGACCCAAGAGACCCAGTACTTC.

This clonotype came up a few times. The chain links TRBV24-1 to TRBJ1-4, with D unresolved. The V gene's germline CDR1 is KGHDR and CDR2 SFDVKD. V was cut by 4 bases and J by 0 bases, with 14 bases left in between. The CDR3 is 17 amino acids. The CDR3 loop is CATSDGKPASTNEKLFF. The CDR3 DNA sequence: TGTGCCACCAGTGACGGAAAACCAGCCTCAACTAATGAAAAACTGTTTTTT.

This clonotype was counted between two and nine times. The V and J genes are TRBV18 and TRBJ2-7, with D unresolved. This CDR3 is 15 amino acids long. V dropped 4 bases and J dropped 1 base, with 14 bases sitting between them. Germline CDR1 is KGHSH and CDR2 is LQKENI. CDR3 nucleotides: TGTGCCAGCTCACTTCCGGACCGATTATCCTACGAGCAGTACTTC. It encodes CASSLPDRLSYEQYF.